This T cell receptor (beta chain) was identified during a study of shared clonotypes between healthy human individuals. This clone was counted between two and nine times. Generated by immunoSEQ multiplex PCR, the TCRdb table keeps only in-frame clones and is missing some. Among fewer than 600,000 clones listed, roughly 79% were seen once. The germline CDR1 and CDR2 sequences are SGDLS and YYNGEE. This CDR3 has 16 residues. The junction had 5 bases not matched to a gene; V was cut back by 0 bases and J by 4 bases. This clonotype originated in a woman aged 35 to 49 in good health. Some clones in this sample may be carry-over from other donors' samples. V is TRBV9 and J is TRBJ2-1; the match to TRBD2 covers 9 bases. Material for sequencing was PBMCs. Here the CDR3 DNA reads TGTGCCAGCAGCGTAGGGCCTAGCGGGATTTACAATGAGCAGTTCTTC. Translated: CASSVGPSGIYNEQFF.